This TCR beta chain was observed in a study of CD8 T cells in ankylosing spondylitis. Points from the study as a whole: Disease-linked clones proved CD8+ and comparatively uncommon in peripheral blood. Reportedly, disease-linked clones are significantly enriched in ankylosing spondylitis patients' matched synovial fluid. Ankylosing spondylitis blood appeared to be characterized by a TCR beta motif of eight highly homologous variants.

Germline assignment: CDR1 MNHNS and CDR2 SASEGT. This CDR3 spans 13 amino acids. V gave up 3 bases and J gave up 1 base, with 6 bases separating them. About this clonotype: The antigen remains undetermined.

Making the TCR beta libraries involved quantitative 5'-RACE with molecular barcodes. From the 5' RACE reads, TCRdb called clonotypes with MiXCR, one entry per CDR3 protein. The profile shows fewer than 500,000 distinct CDR3 sequences, roughly a quarter of them singletons. What was sequenced was blood, either unsorted or a sorted T cell fraction (not recorded which). This rearrangement joins TRBV6-1 to TRBJ1-1; weak D call: TRBD1 (6 bases). The receptor was derived from a male donor with ankylosing spondylitis. The CDR3 loop is CASSDRGNTEAFF. As DNA, the CDR3 is TGTGCCAGCAGTGACAGGGGGAACACTGAAGCTTTCTTT.